Given below is one TCR beta chain in context. Its antigen is unknown. 5'RACE primed at constant segments yielded TCR alpha and TCR beta cDNA libraries bearing sample barcodes and UMIs. TCRdb itself ran the 5' RACE reads through MiXCR, one entry per CDR3 protein. The table has approximately 340,000 distinct CDR3 sequences, approximately 16% seen once. These data belong to a study of T-cell memory formation after mild COVID-19. The V gene's germline CDR1 is SEHNR and CDR2 FQNEAQ (reference sequence). Trimming shortened V by 5 bases and J by 3 bases, and 14 bases separated the two germline ends. This CDR3 has 15 residues. Study-level points and caveats: CD4+ contracting clones were found mainly in CM and EM, and CD8+ ones in EMRA. Clones that got smaller from day 15 to 85 had even CD4/CD8, while clones growing later tipped toward CD4+.

The chain combines TRBV7-9 with TRBJ1-5; a weak D match, TRBD1 (5 bases). The clonotype originates from a man younger than 35 who had mild COVID-19 (a few samples of this study predate the infection). Cell type and time point are not known. The sequenced sample consisted of PBMCs or a T cell subset sorted from them (not recorded which). The CDR3 spells CASSQLDTVNQPQHF. Written as DNA, the CDR3 is TGTGCCAGCAGCCAGCTGGACACAGTCAATCAGCCCCAGCATTTT.